The 5 T cell receptor beta chains listed next were all sequenced from one sample in a study of T-cell memory formation after mild COVID-19. TCRdb fed the 5' RACE reads into MiXCR, producing one record per CDR3 protein. The table records approximately 400,000 distinct CDR3 sequences, roughly 17% of them present only once. The specimen was PBMCs or a T cell subset sorted from them (not recorded which). These receptors all come from a man in his late teens or twenties who had mild COVID-19 (a few samples of this study predate the infection). Cell type and time point are not known.

The chain carries TRBV7-2 and TRBJ2-1; TRBD2 matches 7 bases. Trimming removed 2 bases from V and 8 bases from J; junction bases left unmatched: 6. CDR1 SGHTA and CDR2 FQGNSA come from the germline V gene. The CDR3 has 14 amino acids. The CDR3 protein is CASSLSLAVDEQFF. The CDR3 DNA reads TGTGCCAGCAGCTTATCTCTAGCGGTGGATGAGCAGTTCTTC.

This chain uses TRBV5-1 with TRBJ1-1, with D maybe TRBD1 (6 bases). V was shortened by 1 base and J by 1 base, with 11 bases between the two germline ends. This CDR3 is built from 15 residues. Germline CDR1 and CDR2: SGHRS and YFSETQ. The CDR3 nucleotides read TGCGCCAGCAGCTTGTCCGGGACACCGAACACTGAAGCTTTCTTT. Residues: CASSLSGTPNTEAFF.

J is TRBJ1-2 and V is TRBV5-1; 8 bases agree with TRBD1. V dropped 0 bases and J dropped 0; count of bases not matched to a gene: 4. The CDR3 has 16 amino acids. Germline CDR1 and CDR2: SGHRS and YFSETQ. The CDR3 nucleotides are TGCGCCAGCAGCTTGGGGACAGGGCTTTCTAACTATGGCTACACCTTC. Translation gives CASSLGTGLSNYGYTF.

The chain combines TRBV6-6 with TRBJ2-3, with 9 bases fitting TRBD1. J lost 6 bases, V lost 1 base, and 5 bases had no gene match. CDR3 length: 15 amino acids. The V gene's germline CDR1 is MNHNY and CDR2 SVGAGI (reference sequence). The CDR3 region has the DNA TGTGCCAGCAGTTACTTTGGGACAGGGCTTGATACGCAGTATTTT. The encoded protein is CASSYFGTGLDTQYF.

The rearrangement uses TRBV28 and TRBJ2-3, with TRBD1 matching over 10 bases. Germline loops: CDR1 MDHEN, CDR2 SYDVKM. This CDR3 has 17 residues. Trimming took 5 bases from V and 2 from J; bases not matched to a gene: 10. The chain's CDR3 is CASSPSSGQGDTDTQYF. CDR3 nucleotides: TGTGCCAGCAGTCCCTCCAGCGGACAGGGGGACACAGATACGCAGTATTTT.